Here is one T cell receptor (beta chain) with its context. The antigen remains unidentified. The data were taken from a study of cytomegalovirus exposure and HLA in healthy donors. As for the study in general: Earlier, 100 million to 120 million unique TCR beta sequences were recovered from roughly 200 million T cells by an analysis.

A multiplex PCR was run with 60 Vbeta primers and 13 Jbeta primers. Assay: immunoSEQ multiplex PCR; the TCRdb copy retains only in-frame clones and omits some. The table records over 150,000 clones, 68% of them present only once. Study results and caveats: An analysis was carried out later, and it reportedly showed fewer N-insertions in an Asian-associated ancestry cluster than the 666-donor mean.

Looked up from germline, CDR1 is MNHNY and CDR2 is SVGAGI (reference sequence). V was cut by 3 bases and J by 5 bases, with 17 bases left in between. This CDR3 region has 16 residues. The chain recombines TRBV6-6 with TRBJ1-5, with TRBD1 as a possible D gene (5 bases). The receptor was isolated from a woman between 40 and 50 years old in good health and CMV-seropositive. Specimen: PBMCs. The CDR3: CASSYFPRVGDQPQHF. The CDR3 DNA reads TGTGCCAGCAGTTATTTCCCCAGGGTTGGGGATCAGCCCCAGCATTTT.